The 12 T cell receptor beta chains reported below all come from one sample, sequenced in a study of blood T cell repertoires in COVID-19. Clones were sequenced by immunoSEQ multiplex PCR, and TCRdb holds only the in-frame ones, with some missing. The repertoire consists of 110,000 to 150,000 clones, with more than 80% occurring once and the leading ten covering 1.5% to 2%. Input material: PBMCs or T cells enriched from blood (not recorded which). The receptor set was obtained from a woman between 18 and 29 years old who had been exposed to COVID-19.

This clone occurred once. The rearrangement links TRBV6-4 to TRBJ2-1, with 9 bases identical to TRBD2. Germline trimming cut 3 bases from V and 8 bases from J; bases unmatched to any gene: 8. The CDR3 sequence is 15 residues long. The V gene's germline CDR1 is MRHNA and CDR2 SNTAGT. Written as DNA, the CDR3 is TGTGCCAGCAGTGAATCTAGCGGGAAAGCGGATGAGCAGTTCTTC. The encoded protein is CASSESSGKADEQFF.

The V call is TRBV9, the J call TRBJ2-7; 9 nucleotides match TRBD1. Per germline, CDR1 SGDLS and CDR2 YYNGEE. V trimming: 3 bases; J trimming: 8 bases; junction bases outside the gene matches: 9. The CDR3 runs to 14 residues. This CDR3 reads CASSATGGNGKQYF. CDR3 in DNA: TGTGCCAGCAGCGCCACAGGGGGCAATGGGAAGCAGTACTTC.

This sequence joins TRBV6-2 or TRBV6-3 and TRBJ1-1; TRBD1 matches 8 bases. The V segment lost 0 bases and the J segment 3 bases; nucleotides outside the gene matches: 18. This CDR3 has 20 residues. CDR1 and CDR2 (germline): MNHEY, SVGEGT. The DNA of the CDR3 is TGTGCCAGCAGTTACTCGATGACCCCCCTGACAGGGGCCGACCACACTGAAGCTTTCTTT. Its translation: CASSYSMTPLTGADHTEAFF.

The chain has TRBV5-4 and TRBJ2-5, with D unresolved. V was clipped by 3 bases and J by 2 bases, with 17 bases between them. Germline CDR1 SGHNT, CDR2 YYREEE (reference sequence). The CDR3 is made up of 16 amino acids. The chain's CDR3 is CASSSASGPQQETQYF. For the CDR3, the DNA is TGTGCCAGCAGCTCCGCCTCCGGTCCCCAACAAGAGACCCAGTACTTC. Full variable domain (missing parts from reference TRBV5-4 and TRBJ2-5): ETGVTQSPTHLIKTRGQQVTLRCSSQSGHNTVSWYQQALGQGPQFIFQYYREEENGRGNFPPRFSGLQFPNYSSELNVNALELDDSALYLCASSSASGPQQETQYFGPGTRLLVL.

The J gene is TRBJ2-1, the V gene TRBV5-1, with 10 bases that match TRBD2. The CDR3 has 17 residues. The V segment lost 5 bases and the J segment 0 bases; nucleotides outside the gene matches: 8. Germline loops: CDR1 SGHRS, CDR2 YFSETQ. The CDR3 DNA reads as TGCGCCAGCAGATGGGCTAGCGGGAGCCCCTCCTACAATGAGCAGTTCTTC. Translated: CASRWASGSPSYNEQFF.

The CDR3 DNA follows: TGTGCCAGCCAAACATCGGGACAGGGGATCGCAGATACGCAGTATTTT. Translated, it gives CASQTSGQGIADTQYF. The chain employs TRBV27 and TRBJ2-3; 10 bases fit TRBD1. V lost 8 bases to trimming and J lost 4 bases; unmatched junction nucleotides: 12. This CDR3 spans 16 amino acids. The germline CDR1 and CDR2 sequences are MNHEY and SMNVEV (reference sequence).

The V gene is TRBV6-2 or TRBV6-3, the J gene TRBJ1-1; D gene ambiguous. In germline, CDR1 is MNHEY, CDR2 SVGEGT. This CDR3 spans 14 amino acids. Trimming cost V 4 bases and J 1 base, with 10 bases left between them. For the CDR3, the DNA is TGTGCCAGCAGTTTCCTTCCGGGGAACACTGAAGCTTTCTTT. Amino acid sequence: CASSFLPGNTEAFF.

This chain uses TRBV19 with TRBJ1-1; TRBD1 aligns across 11 bases. The CDR3 sequence is 17 residues long. Germline V gene sequence: CDR1 LNHDA, CDR2 SQIVND (reference sequence). Losses at the gene ends were 8 bases for V and 9 bases for J; bases not matched to a gene: 20. The CDR3 DNA is TGTGCCAGTCACCTTTCGGTGGGACAGGGGGTAAGCGGGAAAGCTTTCTTT. Its translation is CASHLSVGQGVSGKAFF.

The rearrangement links TRBV27 to TRBJ1-6; TRBD1 might be the D (6 bases). Per germline, CDR1 MNHEY and CDR2 SMNVEV (reference sequence). The CDR3 contains 17 residues. V was trimmed by 5 bases and J by 5 bases, leaving 19 bases between them. CDR3 nucleotides: TGTGCCAGCAGTAAGCCCCGGGCAGGGGTCAATAATTCACCCCTCCACTTT. As protein: CASSKPRAGVNNSPLHF.

The chain links TRBV3-1 (or the pseudogene TRBV3-2) to TRBJ2-7; a weak D match, TRBD1 (5 bases). The CDR3 loop spans 16 amino acids. V was clipped by 1 base and J by 6 bases, with 19 bases between them. Per germline, CDR1 LGHDT and CDR2 YNNKEL (reference sequence). CDR3: CASSQAVAGSLGEQYF. CDR3 bases: TGTGCCAGCAGCCAAGCCGTGGCAGGGTCCCTGGGCGAGCAGTACTTC.

This chain uses TRBV19 with TRBJ2-7; 9 nucleotides line up with TRBD2. This CDR3 region has 15 residues. J lost 4 bases, V lost 8 bases, and 12 bases had no gene match. In germline, CDR1 is LNHDA, CDR2 SQIVND (reference sequence). The CDR3 DNA is TGTGCCAGTTCTCCTTCGGGCGGGAGGGCATACGAGCAGTACTTC. Its protein product is CASSPSGGRAYEQYF.

The sample holds a few counts of this clone. This chain joins TRBV19 and TRBJ1-3; D ambiguous. The CDR3 has 14 residues. Trimming shortened V by 5 bases and J by 0 bases, and 8 bases separated the two germline ends. Germline assignment: CDR1 LNHDA and CDR2 SQIVND (reference sequence). CDR3 residues: CASSPTGSGNTIYF. The CDR3 DNA sequence: TGTGCCAGTAGTCCGACGGGCTCTGGAAACACCATATATTTT.